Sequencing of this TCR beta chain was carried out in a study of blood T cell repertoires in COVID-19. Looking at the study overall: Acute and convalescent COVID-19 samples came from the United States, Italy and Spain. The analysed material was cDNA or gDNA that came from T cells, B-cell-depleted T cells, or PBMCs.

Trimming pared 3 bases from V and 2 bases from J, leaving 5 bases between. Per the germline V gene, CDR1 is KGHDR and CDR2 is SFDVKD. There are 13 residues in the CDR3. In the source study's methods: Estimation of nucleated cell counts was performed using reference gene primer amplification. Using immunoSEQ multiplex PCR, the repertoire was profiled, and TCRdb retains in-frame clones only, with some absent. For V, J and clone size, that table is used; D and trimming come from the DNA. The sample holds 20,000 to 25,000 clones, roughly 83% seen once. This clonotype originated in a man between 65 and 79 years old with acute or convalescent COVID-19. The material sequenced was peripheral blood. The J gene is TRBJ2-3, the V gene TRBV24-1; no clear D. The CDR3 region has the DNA TGTGCCACCAGTGATGCGAACACAGATACGCAGTATTTT. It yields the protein CATSDANTDTQYF.